A few counts support the clone carrying this TCR beta chain. TCRdb reanalysed the 5' RACE reads using MiXCR and keeps one entry per CDR3 protein. Among fewer than 100,000 distinct CDR3 sequences listed, about 5.8% were seen once. The V and J ends lost 5 bases and 7 bases respectively, with 16 bases between them. Germline CDR1 and CDR2: MNHEY and SMNVEV (reference sequence). The CDR3 covers 14 residues. The sample originates from a study of T cells after yellow fever vaccination. Study overall: Preparing low-cell-number fractions relied on SMART-Seq v4 Ultra Low Input.

This sample comprised CD8+ T cells sorted from PBMCs, obtained 10 days after the yellow fever booster vaccination. This chain joins TRBV27 and TRBJ2-3; maybe TRBD2 (6 bases). This clonotype was sampled from a man aged 18 to 30 who received the YFV17D yellow fever vaccine. CDR3 sequence: CASSPGLSIYTQYF. DNA of the CDR3: TGTGCCAGCAGTCCCGGACTAAGTATATATACGCAGTATTTT.